This T cell receptor (beta chain) was obtained from a study of siplizumab effects on memory and regulatory T cells. Study-level results: Under siplizumab, an average roughly 69% of mappable alloreactive CD4+ clones were Treg-derived, compared with over 25% in controls.

For this clone: Its antigen is not identified.

Trimming removed 2 bases at V and 7 bases at J, with 11 bases between. Germline V gene sequence: CDR1 KGHSH, CDR2 LQKENI. There are 13 residues in the CDR3. TCR templates numbering roughly 94,000 were assayed per sample. Using immunoSEQ multiplex PCR, the repertoire was profiled, and TCRdb retains in-frame clones only, with some absent. The profile shows roughly 93,000 clones, just under 95% of them singletons. This TCR came from a human donor in good health. The rearrangement joins TRBV18 to TRBJ1-1, with unresolved D. Input material: non-Treg CD4+ T cells sorted from blood. The CDR3 nucleotides are TGTGCCAGCTCACCAAACACAGCGTATGAAGCTTTCTTT. Protein: CASSPNTAYEAFF.